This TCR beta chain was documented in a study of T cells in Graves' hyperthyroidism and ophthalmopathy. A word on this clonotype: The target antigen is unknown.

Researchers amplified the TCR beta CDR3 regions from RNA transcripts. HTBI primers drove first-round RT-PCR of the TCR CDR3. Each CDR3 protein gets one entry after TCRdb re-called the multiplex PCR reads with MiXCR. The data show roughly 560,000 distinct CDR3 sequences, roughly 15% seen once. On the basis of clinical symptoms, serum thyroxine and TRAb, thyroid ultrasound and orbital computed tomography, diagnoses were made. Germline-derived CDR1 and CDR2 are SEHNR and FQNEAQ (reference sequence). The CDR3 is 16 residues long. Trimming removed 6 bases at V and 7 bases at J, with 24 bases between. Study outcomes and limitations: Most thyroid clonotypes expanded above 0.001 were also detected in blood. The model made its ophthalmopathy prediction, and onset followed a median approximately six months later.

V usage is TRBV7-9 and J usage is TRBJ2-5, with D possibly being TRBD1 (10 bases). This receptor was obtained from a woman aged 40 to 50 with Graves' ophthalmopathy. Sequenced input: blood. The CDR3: CASRPLTGGGRGTQYF. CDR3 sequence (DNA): TGTGCCAGCAGACCTTTGACAGGGGGCGGGAGGGGGACCCAGTACTTC.